This T cell receptor beta chain emerged from a study of memory CD4+ T cells and cytomegalovirus serostatus. About the study: This sample comes from healthy Belgian adults, eight to ten CMV seropositive, 24 seronegative.

Per the study methods: After removing out-of-frame reads, 2 million to 2.5 million distinct TCRbeta sequences remained. This table comes from immunoSEQ multiplex PCR, and its TCRdb copy is limited to in-frame clones, with some not included. The V and J calls and clone size come from that table; D and trimming were worked out from the DNA. The sample holds some 60,000 clones, approximately 78% seen once. As to this clone: Its specificity is not known.

Single viable CD3+CD4+CD8-CD45RO+ cells were sorted as the memory CD4+ T cells. Total CD4+ T cells were enriched by CD4 positive selection. Notes on the study in general: Each of approximately 73 CMV-associated TCRbeta sequences occurred in one to five individuals.

V was pared by 6 bases and J by 7 bases, with 11 bases of the junction left unmatched. Germline values: CDR1 SGHTA, CDR2 FQGTGA. CDR3 length: 15 residues. The gene calls are TRBV7-3 and TRBJ2-3; 9 nucleotides align to TRBD1. The TCR comes from an adult in good health and CMV-seronegative. The sequenced sample consisted of memory CD4+ T cells from blood. CDR3 in DNA: TGTGCCAGCAGTACAACAGGGGGCGCGGTAAATACGCAGTATTTT. Its protein is CASSTTGGAVNTQYF.